The present entry profiles one TCR beta chain with its context. Its antigen is unknown. Assay: immunoSEQ multiplex PCR; the TCRdb copy retains only in-frame clones and omits some. Found here are roughly 33,000 clones, about 95% of them singletons; the top ten hold 0.16%. This entry comes from a study of circulating and synovial CD4+ cells in juvenile arthritis. The study's findings and limits: Vbeta family usage analysis did not detect the pathogenic-like versus bulk difference. Shared-clonotype fractions with synovium likely underestimate full repertoire overlap. Diversity here was lower than in bulk blood CD4 cells.

This CDR3 has 15 residues. Looked up from germline, CDR1 is MGHRA and CDR2 is YSYEKL. V shed 5 bases and J 1 base; nucleotides not matched to a gene: 5. The chain combines TRBV4-1 with TRBJ2-3, with 8 bases fitting TRBD2. The sequencing input was CD4+ T cells from blood. This TCR was sampled from a human donor with juvenile idiopathic arthritis. Here the CDR3 reads CASSATSAGTDTQYF. The CDR3 bases are TGCGCCAGCAGCGCGACTAGCGCAGGCACAGATACGCAGTATTTT.